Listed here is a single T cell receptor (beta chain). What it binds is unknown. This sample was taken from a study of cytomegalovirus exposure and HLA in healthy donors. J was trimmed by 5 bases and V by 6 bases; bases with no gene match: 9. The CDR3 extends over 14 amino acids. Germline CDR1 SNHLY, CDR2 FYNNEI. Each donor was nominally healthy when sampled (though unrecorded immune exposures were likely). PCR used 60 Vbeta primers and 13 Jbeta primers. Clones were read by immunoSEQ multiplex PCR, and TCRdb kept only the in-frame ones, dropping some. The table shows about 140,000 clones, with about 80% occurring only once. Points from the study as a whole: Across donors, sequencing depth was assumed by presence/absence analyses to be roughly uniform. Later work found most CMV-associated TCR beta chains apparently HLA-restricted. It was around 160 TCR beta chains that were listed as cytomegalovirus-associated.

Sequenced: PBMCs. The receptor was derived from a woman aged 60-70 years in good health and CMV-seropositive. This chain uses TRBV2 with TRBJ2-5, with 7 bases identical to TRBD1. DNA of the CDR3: TGTGCCAGCAGCCGACAGGGTAGGGGGGAGACCCAGTACTTC. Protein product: CASSRQGRGETQYF.